The source of this T cell receptor (beta chain) is a study of CD4 T cells in relation to SARS-CoV-2 and coronaviruses listed by TCRdb under 2021. Looking at the study overall: The ViraFEST assay cultured PBMCs with antigen for more than nine days, then sequenced TCR beta CDR3s to find antigen-specific clonal expansions. Across all 12 patients in the convalescent cohort, the median age was approximately 38 years, with a range of roughly 21 to 72 years. The approximately twelve convalescent patients included 8 males and 4 females; two subjects were Hispanic. Shared crossreactive spike epitopes were mapped to their HLA restriction using patient-derived lymphoblastoid cell lines. Memory CD4+ T cell crossreactivity between SARS-CoV-2 and common cold coronavirus spike proteins was assessed at the TCR clonotype level in the study. Samples from three pre-COVID donors and the naive versus memory experiments were sequenced with the Adaptive Biotechnologies TCR-sequencing kit; other data were Illumina-based. For other donors in the study, expansion assays were sequenced with a different, Illumina-based TCR-beta assay. What the work shows at the level of the full study, not this receptor alone: The study was constrained by small numbers of patients and of tested TCRs. In approximately 65% of donors, memory CD4+ clonotypes turned up that crossrecognized SARS-CoV-2 and at least one common cold coronavirus spike. Sequencing of naive versus memory cells indicated that the assay detects memory recall responses, not primary responses primed during culture. Crossreactive clones showed significantly weaker SARS-CoV-2-driven expansion than monoreactive clones, consistent with antigenic imprinting. Since the crossreactivity analysis centred on spike protein, crossreactivity against other viral proteins was not assessed. Pre-pandemic and post-infection samples were not both contributed by any donor, so tracing of the source of pre-existing responses was limited.

DNA from CEF-cultured naive and memory CD4+ T cells underwent immunoSEQ TCR-beta sequencing at survey level. The paper's data handling went like this. During preprocessing, nonproductive sequences were removed, along with CDR3s that did not begin with C, did not end with F or W, or were shorter than 7 amino acids. Antigen-specific clonotypes were called with the MANAFEST web app on the basis of expansion relative to the reference and to other culture wells. A clone was considered positive if the clone showed significant expansion compared with the reference culture in 2 of 3 replicate wells at an FDR below 0.05. To be called positive, a clone also had to show significant expansion compared with every other tandem well and an odds ratio greater than 5. Cultured and uncultured naive and memory CD4+ repertoires were searched for CDR3s previously identified as spike- and CEF-reactive. CDR3 homology was quantified as pairwise Levenshtein distance, calculated with the stringdist R package after three terminal residues were trimmed from each end. Not all clones reach the TCRdb copy of this immuneACCESS table, which keeps in-frame sequences only. Checked studies attribute under half of the gap to unresolved V genes and leave the rest unexplained. D and trimming were read from the DNA, whereas the V and J calls and clone size are those reported in that table. Recorded for this sample are around 40,000 clones; approximately 84% of them occurred a single time. 1% to 1.5% of the sample rests with the top ten.

Naive and memory CD4+ T cells were separated from cryopreserved PBMCs through CD4 enrichment, which was followed by EasySep naive CD4+ T cell enrichment. Sorted naive or memory CD4+ T cells (about 97,000) were grown at a 1:1 ratio with T cell-depleted PBMCs and CEF peptides for less than eleven days. In general, triplicate replicate wells were used for every peptide culture condition. Ficoll-Paque PLUS gradient centrifugation was used to isolate PBMCs from leukapheresis product or whole blood. PBMCs were either cryopreserved at -140 degrees C or used fresh in the expansion assay. The QIAamp Micro DNA Kit was used to extract genomic DNA from the CD4+ T cells. Comments on this clone: Its antigen specificity is not known. One base away there is no much larger clone; base qualities are not given.

V gives up 2 bases and J gives up 3 bases, and the segment between their germline ends measures 17 bases. As encoded in the germline V gene, CDR1 is SNHLY while CDR2 is FYNNEI. The CDR3, cysteine through phenylalanine, is 17 amino acids long. The kept DNA is CDR3 alone, 51 bases in frame from the first base. This receptor was identified in an adult with COVID-19. The sequencing sample was made of naive CD4+ T cells from PBMCs, cultured in vitro. This specimen's cell subset or site label, interpreted: naive CD4+ T cells isolated by negative enrichment. The V and J genes are TRBV2 and TRBJ1-5; the D gene is possibly TRBD1, with 5 bases matching. The nucleotides are TGTGCCAGCAGTGAATACCTTGGGGCAGGCTCCAATCAGCCCCAGCATTTT. Its translation reads: CASSEYLGAGSNQPQHF. With the rest looked up from the reference TRBV2 and TRBJ1-5 genes rather than sequenced, the full variable domain is EPEVTQTPSHQVTQMGQEVILRCVPISNHLYFYWYRQILGQKVEFLVSFYNNEISEKSEIFDDQFSVERPDGSNFTLKIRSTKLEDSAMYFCASSEYLGAGSNQPQHFGDGTRLSIL.